These 26 T cell receptor beta chains came from one sample sequenced in a study of blood T cell repertoires in COVID-19. Only in-frame clones appear in the TCRdb table, and some are missing; sequencing was by immunoSEQ multiplex PCR. The sample lists around 200,000 clones, 65% to 85% occurring once. Sequencing input: peripheral blood. Every receptor here comes from a man in his fifties or sixties with active or convalescent COVID-19.

This clone was seen just once. V usage is TRBV7-9 and J usage is TRBJ2-3, with D possibly matching TRBD1 (5 bases). Germline lookup yields CDR1 SEHNR and CDR2 FQNEAQ (reference sequence). The V end lost 11 bases, the J end lost 2 bases, and 17 bases lay between the germline ends. The CDR3 extends over 14 amino acids. Here the CDR3 reads CAGSWQGITDTQYF. DNA for the CDR3: TGTGCCGGTTCGTGGCAGGGTATCACAGATACGCAGTATTTT.

The chain has TRBV6-5 and TRBJ2-7; 7 nucleotides align to TRBD1. CDR1 is MNHEY and CDR2 is SVGAGI in the germline V gene. With 5 bases clipped from V and 3 bases from J, the junction kept 1 base outside the gene matches. The CDR3 spans 12 residues. The CDR3 nucleotides read TGTGCCAGCAGTACAGGGGTCTACGAGCAGTACTTC. Its protein is CASSTGVYEQYF.

The chain employs TRBV5-6 and TRBJ1-2; a weak D match, TRBD1 (5 bases). The germline gives CDR1 SGHDT, CDR2 YYEEEE. V was cut by 0 bases and J by 7 bases, with 10 bases left in between. CDR3 length equals 13 residues. The CDR3: CASSLDRTGGYTF. Here the CDR3 DNA reads TGTGCCAGCAGCTTGGACAGAACAGGTGGCTACACCTTC.

The J gene is TRBJ1-1, the V gene TRBV11-3; 10 bases are a match to TRBD1. Per germline, CDR1 SGHNT and CDR2 YENEEA. The CDR3 loop spans 13 amino acids. Unmatched junction bases numbered 4, after V lost 5 bases and J lost 7 bases. In DNA form, the CDR3 reads TGTGCCAGCAGCGGCCGGGACAGGGGTGAAGCTTTCTTT. This encodes CASSGRDRGEAFF. Complete variable domain (other parts from reference TRBV11-3 and TRBJ1-1): EAGVVQSPRYKIIEKKQPVAFWCNPISGHNTLYWYLQNLGQGPELLIRYENEEAVDDSQLPKDRFSAERLKGVDSTLKIQPAELGDSAVYLCASSGRDRGEAFFGQGTRLTVV.

The V call is TRBV7-9, the J call TRBJ2-6; D ambiguous. The V end was cut by 3 bases, the J end by 0 bases, with 9 bases between. The CDR3 consists of 16 residues. Germline CDR1 is SEHNR and CDR2 is FQNEAQ (reference sequence). The CDR3 nucleotides read TGTGCCAGCAGCTTGATCAGTTCCTCTGGGGCCAACGTCCTGACTTTC. Translated, it gives CASSLISSSGANVLTF.

The gene calls are TRBV3-1 (or the pseudogene TRBV3-2) and TRBJ2-1; TRBD2 matches 13 bases. Germline CDR1 is LGHDT and CDR2 is YNNKEL (reference sequence). The CDR3 extends over 17 amino acids. Trimming removed 3 bases from V and 4 bases from J; junction bases left unmatched: 6. CDR3 in amino acids: CASSHRLAGGLYNEQFF. The CDR3 DNA reads TGTGCCAGCAGCCACAGACTAGCGGGAGGCCTTTACAATGAGCAGTTCTTC.

This chain links TRBV29-1 with TRBJ2-7, with TRBD1 as a possible D gene (5 bases). Germline assignment: CDR1 SQVTM and CDR2 ANQGSEA. CDR3 length: 15 amino acids. V was cut by 4 bases and J by 4 bases, with 20 bases left in between. This chain's CDR3 is CSVVQQPKGQYEQYF. The CDR3 DNA is TGCAGCGTTGTACAACAGCCCAAGGGGCAGTACGAGCAGTACTTC.

This clone appeared a few times. The rearrangement uses TRBV6-1 and TRBJ1-2, with D tentatively TRBD1 (6 bases). This CDR3 spans 14 amino acids. V was clipped by 2 bases and J by 4 bases, with 11 bases between them. From germline, CDR1 is MNHNS and CDR2 SASEGT. The CDR3 sequence: CASSEWGRGYGYTF. The CDR3 DNA is TGTGCCAGCAGTGAATGGGGCAGGGGCTATGGCTACACCTTC.

The rearrangement links TRBV7-2 to TRBJ1-4, with D unresolved. V lost 3 bases to trimming and J lost 6 bases, with 11 bases between them. The CDR3 covers 14 residues. Germline values: CDR1 SGHTA, CDR2 FQGNSA. CDR3 loop: CASSLALGDEKLFF. In nucleotides, the CDR3 is TGTGCCAGCAGCTTGGCCCTCGGGGATGAAAAACTGTTTTTT.

The chain employs TRBV6-5 and TRBJ1-2, with D unresolved. The CDR3 extends over 14 amino acids. Trimming removed 2 bases at V and 3 bases at J, with 10 bases between. The germline gives CDR1 MNHEY, CDR2 SVGAGI. CDR3 residues: CASSYGRGYYGYTF. As DNA, the CDR3 is TGTGCCAGCAGTTACGGGCGGGGATACTATGGCTACACCTTC.

This clone showed up just a few times. The chain links TRBV10-2 to TRBJ2-3; no firm D call. CDR1 and CDR2 (germline): WSHSY, SAAADI. This CDR3 spans 11 amino acids. Trimming took 4 bases from V and 4 from J, leaving 3 bases between them. In DNA form, the CDR3 reads TGCGCCAGCAGTGTATCAGATACGCAGTATTTT. This codes for CASSVSDTQYF.

The chain couples TRBV7-6 to TRBJ1-1; D is possibly TRBD1 (6 bases). The CDR3 contains 14 residues. The germline V gene has CDR1 SGHVS and CDR2 FNYEAQ. V was clipped by 1 base and J by 4 bases, with 10 bases between them. CDR3 sequence reads: CASSLEGGSTEAFF. As DNA, the CDR3 is TGTGCCAGCAGCTTAGAAGGGGGATCCACTGAAGCTTTCTTT.

The rearrangement links TRBV10-3 to TRBJ2-5; D is perhaps TRBD2 (6 bases). The length of the CDR3 is 16 residues. Germline CDR1 ENHRY, CDR2 SYGVKD. Trimming pared 0 bases from V and 4 bases from J, leaving 15 bases between. The CDR3: CAISESSSVGGETQYF. CDR3 sequence (DNA): TGTGCCATCAGTGAGTCGTCTAGTGTGGGGGGAGAGACCCAGTACTTC.

CDR3: CASSLGGKLFF. Written as DNA, the CDR3 is TGTGCCAGCAGTTTAGGCGGAAAACTGTTTTTT. V gene TRBV27 combines with J gene TRBJ1-4; D is unresolved. The CDR3 runs 11 residues. V was shortened by 2 bases and J by 10 bases, with 5 bases between the two germline ends. CDR1 is MNHEY, CDR2 SMNVEV, per germline (reference sequence).

This sequence joins TRBV11-2 and TRBJ2-1; possibly TRBD2 for D (6 bases). This CDR3 has 14 amino acids. Germline V CDR1 and CDR2: SGHAT, FQNNGV. V gave up 1 base and J gave up 8 bases, with 12 bases separating them. CDR3 sequence: CASSLAGVFDEQFF. The CDR3 nucleotides are TGTGCCAGCAGCTTAGCGGGAGTATTCGATGAGCAGTTCTTC.

This rearrangement joins TRBV5-1 to TRBJ2-7; 7 nucleotides match TRBD1. The CDR3 totals 14 residues. Germline V gives CDR1 SGHRS, CDR2 YFSETQ. The junction had 4 bases not matched to a gene; V was cut back by 4 bases and J by 0 bases. CDR3 loop: CASSIGTASYEQYF. CDR3 bases: TGCGCCAGCAGCATTGGGACAGCCTCCTACGAGCAGTACTTC. The full variable domain, completed using reference TRBV5-1 and TRBJ2-7, is KAGVTQTPRYLIKTRGQQVTLSCSPISGHRSVSWYQQTPGQGLQFLFEYFSETQRNKGNFPGRFSGRQFSNSRSEMNVSTLELGDSALYLCASSIGTASYEQYFGPGTRLTVT.

The chain employs TRBV11-2 and TRBJ1-5, with 7 bases lining up with TRBD1. The trim removed 5 bases at V and 5 bases at J, leaving 6 bases unmatched. The CDR3 length is 14 residues. Germline values: CDR1 SGHAT, CDR2 FQNNGV. The CDR3 here is CASSLGTADQPQHF. For the CDR3, the DNA is TGTGCCAGCAGCCTCGGGACAGCCGATCAGCCCCAGCATTTT.

The rearrangement joins TRBV20-1 to TRBJ1-1; the D gene is possibly TRBD1 (6 bases). The CDR3 covers 11 residues. Between the trimmed V and J ends, which lost 6 bases and 11 bases, there was a span of 16 bases. Germline V gene sequence: CDR1 DFQATT, CDR2 SNEGSKA (reference sequence). Written as DNA, the CDR3 is TGCAGTGCCATGACAGGACTTGGGGCTTTCTTT. It is translated as CSAMTGLGAFF.

The chain has TRBV5-1 and TRBJ2-7; TRBD2 agrees at 7 bases. J gave up 2 bases and V 3 bases, and 8 bases lay outside the gene matches. The CDR3 totals 15 residues. From germline, CDR1 is SGHRS and CDR2 YFSETQ. The CDR3 DNA reads TGCGCCAGCAGCTCTACGGGACTATTAACCTACGAGCAGTACTTC. As protein: CASSSTGLLTYEQYF.

This rearrangement joins TRBV28 to TRBJ2-7; TRBD1 matches at 9 bases. CDR1 and CDR2 (germline): MDHEN, SYDVKM. V shed 6 bases, J shed 5 bases, and the junction held 11 bases outside the gene matches. CDR3 length: 15 amino acids. CDR3 amino acids: CASRKSGTGNDEQYF. DNA for the CDR3: TGTGCCAGCAGGAAGTCCGGGACAGGGAATGACGAGCAGTACTTC.

V and J are TRBV24-1 and TRBJ2-7, with TRBD2 identical over 13 bases. V shed 4 bases and J 2 bases; nucleotides not matched to a gene: 4. Germline V gene sequence: CDR1 KGHDR, CDR2 SFDVKD. This CDR3 spans 16 amino acids. Written as DNA, the CDR3 is TGTGCCACCAGTGAGTCCGGGACTAGCGGGACCTACGAGCAGTACTTC. Amino acid sequence: CATSESGTSGTYEQYF.

The chain uses TRBV7-3 and TRBJ2-2; a weak D match, TRBD1 (6 bases). Trimming removed 2 bases from V and 0 bases from J, with 10 bases in between. The V gene's germline CDR1 is SGHTA and CDR2 FQGTGA. The CDR3 length is 16 residues. CDR3 nucleotide sequence: TGTGCCAGCAGCTTATCAGGACAGCCGAACACCGGGGAGCTGTTTTTT. Encoded protein: CASSLSGQPNTGELFF.

The chain recombines TRBV7-9 with TRBJ2-3, with D perhaps TRBD2 (6 bases). This CDR3 is 18 amino acids long. V lost 3 bases and J lost 8, with 27 bases in between. CDR1 is SEHNR and CDR2 is FQNEAQ in the germline V gene (reference sequence). The CDR3 spells CASSFRDFGNPRARTQYF. Written as DNA, the CDR3 is TGTGCCAGCAGCTTTCGGGACTTCGGTAACCCCCGGGCACGTACGCAGTATTTT.

This clone has more than one count but fewer than ten. The rearrangement uses TRBV10-3 and TRBJ1-1, with 7 bases aligning to TRBD1. The CDR3 covers 16 residues. Germline-derived CDR1 and CDR2 are ENHRY and SYGVKD. The ends lost 4 bases at V and 1 base at J; junction bases unmatched: 9. The CDR3 sequence is CAISAEGGAWNTEAFF. The CDR3 DNA reads as TGTGCCATCAGTGCCGAAGGGGGCGCGTGGAACACTGAAGCTTTCTTT.

The chain employs TRBV5-6 and TRBJ1-2, with TRBD1 identical over 9 bases. With V trimmed by 2 bases and J by 4 bases, 9 bases remained unmatched. Germline V gene data show CDR1 as SGHDT and CDR2 as YYEEEE. The CDR3 spans 16 residues. The CDR3 DNA follows: TGTGCCAGCAGCTTTGGGACAGGGCCACCTAGCTATGGCTACACCTTC. As protein: CASSFGTGPPSYGYTF.

The chain employs TRBV21-1 and TRBJ2-3; TRBD2 was called by the table and not checked on the DNA. TRBV21-1 has pseudogene status. The CDR3 extends over 17 amino acids. CDR3 nucleotide sequence: TGTGCCAGCAGCAAAAGGCTAGCGGGAGGGAGGTTAGATACGCAGTATTTT. Residues: CASSKRLAGGRLDTQYF.